These 22 T cell receptor beta chains share one sample of origin, sequenced in a study of T cells in Graves' hyperthyroidism and ophthalmopathy. Researchers amplified the TCR beta CDR3 regions from RNA transcripts. HTBI primers were used for first-round RT-PCR of the TCR CDR3. Via MiXCR, TCRdb re-called the multiplex PCR reads, giving one row per CDR3 protein. The table shows about 640,000 distinct CDR3 sequences, with around 15% occurring only once. Sequences were obtained from blood. Every receptor here comes from a woman aged 45 to 65 with Graves' ophthalmopathy.

This clonotype was detected ten times or more. The V gene is TRBV28, the J gene TRBJ2-5; 7 bases line up with TRBD2. With 8 bases clipped from V and 7 bases from J, the junction kept 7 bases outside the gene matches. CDR1 MDHEN and CDR2 SYDVKM come from the germline V gene. The CDR3 has 12 amino acids. For the CDR3, the DNA is TGTGCCAGCGTCGGGGGGTTGCGGACCCAGTACTTC. As protein: CASVGGLRTQYF.

This sequence joins TRBV13 and TRBJ2-3, with TRBD1 identical over 10 bases. Per germline, CDR1 PRHDT and CDR2 FYEKMQ (reference sequence). The CDR3 covers 18 residues. Unmatched junction bases numbered 8, after V lost 1 base and J lost 1 base. The CDR3 is CASSLVATGGEGTDTQYF. The CDR3 coding sequence is TGTGCCAGCAGCTTAGTCGCGACAGGGGGCGAGGGCACAGATACGCAGTATTTT.

This clonotype was seen only a few times. The chain is built from TRBV7-9 and TRBJ2-2, with 9 bases that match TRBD2. This CDR3 region has 15 residues. J was trimmed by 5 bases and V by 7 bases; bases with no gene match: 8. From germline, CDR1 is SEHNR and CDR2 FQNEAQ (reference sequence). This CDR3 is CASTPTAGGTGELFF. The CDR3 nucleotides read TGTGCCAGCACCCCGACAGCGGGAGGTACCGGGGAGCTGTTTTTT.

This clonotype was detected only once. A much larger clonotype is one base distant, so this may be a read error. V and J are TRBV6-1 and TRBJ2-3, with 10 bases identical to TRBD2. Germline values: CDR1 MNHNS, CDR2 SASEGT. The CDR3 has 15 residues. J lost 3 bases, V lost 7 bases, and 7 bases had no gene match. The CDR3 sequence: CASTRRTSGTDTQYF. CDR3 DNA sequence: TGTGCCAGCACCCGCCGGACTAGCGGAACAGATACGCAGTATTTT.

This clonotype was seen many times. The chain carries TRBV12-3 or TRBV12-4 and TRBJ2-7; 9 bases line up with TRBD1. The CDR3 covers 16 residues. Germline trimming cut 5 bases from V and 2 bases from J; bases unmatched to any gene: 10. CDR3 amino acids: CASSRSGTGLAYEQYF. The CDR3 nucleotides read TGTGCCAGCAGTCGTTCGGGGACAGGGCTAGCCTACGAGCAGTACTTC.

The chain recombines TRBV7-2 with TRBJ2-7; possible D gene TRBD1, 6 bases. Germline lookup yields CDR1 SGHTA and CDR2 FQGNSA. The CDR3 length is 12 residues. V was cut by 5 bases and J by 9 bases, with 14 bases left in between. CDR3 coding DNA: TGTGCCAGCAGCCTCCAACAGGGATGGCAGTACTTC. Encoded protein: CASSLQQGWQYF.

The table lists this clonotype with many counts. The rearrangement joins TRBV20-1 to TRBJ2-3, with 11 bases identical to TRBD2. J lost 0 bases, V lost 2 bases, and 4 bases had no gene match. The length of the CDR3 is 16 residues. Germline-derived CDR1 and CDR2 are DFQATT and SNEGSKA (reference sequence). CDR3 sequence reads: CSARSRTSGSTDTQYF. The DNA of the CDR3 is TGCAGTGCTAGATCCAGGACTAGCGGGAGCACAGATACGCAGTATTTT.

The V and J genes are TRBV7-2 and TRBJ2-1; TRBD2 agrees at 14 bases. Germline V gene data show CDR1 as SGHTA and CDR2 as FQGNSA. V lost 5 bases and J lost 8; bases outside the gene matches: 5. The CDR3 is made up of 15 amino acids. This chain's CDR3 is CASSPGLAGEDEQFF. CDR3 in DNA: TGTGCCAGCAGCCCGGGACTAGCGGGAGAGGATGAGCAGTTCTTC.

This clonotype occurred a few times. The genes are TRBV19 and TRBJ2-7; perhaps TRBD2 as D (5 bases). The V and J ends lost 3 bases and 3 bases respectively, with 12 bases between them. The CDR3 loop spans 14 amino acids. The germline V gene encodes CDR1 LNHDA and CDR2 SQIVND (reference sequence). The CDR3 DNA reads TGTGCCAGTAGTATGAGAGGGTCGGTCTACGAGCAGTACTTC. Translated: CASSMRGSVYEQYF.

This clonotype was detected many times. The chain combines TRBV7-9 with TRBJ1-1; possibly TRBD1 for D (5 bases). Germline V gene lookup returns CDR1 SEHNR and CDR2 FQNEAQ (reference sequence). CDR3 length: 13 amino acids. The V gene lost 5 bases and the J gene lost 5 bases, with 12 bases spanning the gap. The CDR3 loop reads CASSRGPKTEAFF. As DNA, the CDR3 is TGTGCCAGCAGCAGGGGACCCAAAACTGAAGCTTTCTTT.

The rearrangement joins TRBV6-4 to TRBJ1-1, with 7 bases fitting TRBD1. Looked up from germline, CDR1 is MRHNA and CDR2 is SNTAGT. Trimming cost V 5 bases and J 10 bases; bases outside gene matches: 10. The CDR3 runs to 13 residues. The chain's CDR3 is CASSPTLQGIAFF. For the CDR3, the DNA is TGTGCCAGCAGTCCGACATTACAGGGGATAGCTTTCTTT.

This clonotype has a count of ten or more. The chain couples TRBV12-3 or TRBV12-4 to TRBJ1-5, with unresolved D. This CDR3 comprises 14 residues. V shed 3 bases and J shed 0 bases, with 6 bases lying between them. CDR3 region: CASSFGRSNQPQHF. The DNA of the CDR3 is TGTGCCAGCAGTTTCGGGCGTAGCAATCAGCCCCAGCATTTT.

CDR3 loop: CASSDERYRGNTEAFF. The CDR3 DNA follows: TGTGCCAGCAGTGATGAAAGGTACCGGGGAAACACTGAAGCTTTCTTT. V is TRBV2 and J is TRBJ1-1; D is unclear. Between the trimmed V and J ends, which lost 3 bases and 2 bases, there was a span of 16 bases. The CDR3 sequence is 16 residues long. Per germline, CDR1 SNHLY and CDR2 FYNNEI.

V gene TRBV10-3 combines with J gene TRBJ2-5, with D possibly TRBD2 on 6 matching bases. Germline loops: CDR1 ENHRY, CDR2 SYGVKD. Trimming took 4 bases from V and 5 from J, leaving 14 bases between them. The CDR3 sequence is 14 residues long. This CDR3 reads CAISVGASVETQYF. In nucleotides, the CDR3 is TGTGCCATCAGTGTAGGGGCTAGCGTGGAGACCCAGTACTTC.

Ten or more counts support this clonotype. CDR3 DNA: TGTGCCAGCAGTTCCTCCGGGCCGACCTCCGAGCAGTACTTC. Translated: CASSSSGPTSEQYF. J is TRBJ2-7 and V is TRBV6-1; the D is unclear. The CDR3 runs to 14 residues. CDR1 is MNHNS and CDR2 is SASEGT in the germline V gene. Trimming pared 5 bases from V and 6 bases from J, leaving 17 bases between.

This clonotype was recorded a few times. The V gene is TRBV19, the J gene TRBJ1-5; 7 bases match TRBD1. The CDR3 is 17 residues long. V lost 2 bases and J lost 5; bases outside the gene matches: 12. Germline lookup yields CDR1 LNHDA and CDR2 SQIVND (reference sequence). This chain's CDR3 is CASSIIYPRQGYQPQHF. The CDR3 region has the DNA TGTGCCAGTAGTATAATCTACCCAAGACAGGGTTATCAGCCCCAGCATTTT.

This clonotype was seen at least ten times. The chain carries TRBV11-2 and TRBJ2-7; no reliable D call. V was cut by 5 bases and J by 3 bases, with 5 bases left in between. CDR1 and CDR2 (germline): SGHAT, FQNNGV. The CDR3 covers 11 residues. CDR3 coding DNA: TGTGCCAGCAGCCGAAACTACGAGCAGTACTTC. This codes for CASSRNYEQYF. The full variable domain, rest sourced from reference TRBV11-2 and TRBJ2-7, is EAGVAQSPRYKIIEKRQSVAFWCNPISGHATLYWYQQILGQGPKLLIQFQNNGVVDDSQLPKDRFSAERLKGVDSTLKIQPAKLEDSAVYLCASSRNYEQYFGPGTRLTVT.

The V and J genes are TRBV6-1 and TRBJ1-1; D is ambiguous. CDR3 size: 13 residues. Trimming left V 3 bases short and J 8 bases short, with 13 bases between. Per the germline V gene, CDR1 is MNHNS and CDR2 is SASEGT. In DNA form, the CDR3 reads TGTGCCAGCAGTGATTCCCTGGGCCTCGAAGCTTTCTTT. Its translation: CASSDSLGLEAFF.

Ten or more counts support this clonotype. V and J are TRBV3-1 and TRBJ1-1; 7 bases agree with TRBD1. Germline V gene lookup returns CDR1 LGHDT and CDR2 YNNKEL (reference sequence). V trimming: 8 bases; J trimming: 1 base; junction bases outside the gene matches: 7. The CDR3 loop spans 14 amino acids. CDR3 amino acids: CASGFRTGNTEAFF. The CDR3 bases are TGTGCCAGCGGCTTCCGGACAGGGAACACTGAAGCTTTCTTT.

This clonotype was found a few times. The chain has TRBV11-3 and TRBJ1-1; weak D call: TRBD1 (6 bases). The CDR3 has 14 residues. Germline lookup yields CDR1 SGHNT and CDR2 YENEEA. The V and J ends lost 4 bases and 3 bases respectively, with 12 bases between them. In DNA form, the CDR3 reads TGTGCCAGCAGCTCCGGGGGGCAGTACACTGAAGCTTTCTTT. Translation: CASSSGGQYTEAFF.

In its sample, this clonotype was seen many times. The chain employs TRBV27 and TRBJ1-4, with no clear D. The CDR3 length is 14 residues. V lost 0 bases and J 4 bases, leaving 6 bases between the germline ends. CDR1 MNHEY and CDR2 SMNVEV come from the germline V gene (reference sequence). CDR3 loop: CASSLSGLNEKLFF. CDR3 DNA sequence: TGTGCCAGCAGTTTATCAGGGCTTAATGAAAAACTGTTTTTT.

The chain links TRBV7-9 to TRBJ2-7; unclear D gene. The length of the CDR3 is 14 residues. V lost 5 bases and J 2 bases, leaving 13 bases between the germline ends. CDR1 is SEHNR and CDR2 is FQNEAQ in the germline V gene (reference sequence). CDR3 protein: CASSPSTTPYEQYF. The CDR3 DNA sequence: TGTGCCAGCAGCCCTTCTACCACCCCCTACGAGCAGTACTTC. The variable domain in full, completed from reference TRBV7-9 and TRBJ2-7, reads DTGVSQNPRHKITKRGQNVTFRCDPISEHNRLYWYRQTLGQGPEFLTYFQNEAQLEKSRLLSDRFSAERPKGSFSTLEIQRTEQGDSAMYLCASSPSTTPYEQYFGPGTRLTVT.